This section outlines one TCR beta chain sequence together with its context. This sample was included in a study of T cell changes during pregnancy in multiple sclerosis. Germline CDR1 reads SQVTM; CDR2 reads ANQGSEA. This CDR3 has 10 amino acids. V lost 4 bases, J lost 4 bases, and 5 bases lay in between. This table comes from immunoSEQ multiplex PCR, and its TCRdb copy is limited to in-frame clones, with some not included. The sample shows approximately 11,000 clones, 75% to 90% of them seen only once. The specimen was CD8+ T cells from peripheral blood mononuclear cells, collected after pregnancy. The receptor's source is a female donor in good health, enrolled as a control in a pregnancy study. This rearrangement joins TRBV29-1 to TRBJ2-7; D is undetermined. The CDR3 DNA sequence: TGCAGCGTTGTGTCATACGAGCAGTACTTC. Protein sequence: CSVVSYEQYF.